This entry lists 21 T cell receptor beta chains sequenced from one sample in a study of blood T cell repertoires in COVID-19 (dated by TCRdb to the early 2020s). Library creation used the immunoSEQ multiplex PCR assay. TCRdb took over this immuneACCESS table, retaining in-frame rearrangements with V and J assigned. Such tables are incomplete; in checked studies, under half of the missing clones stem from an unresolved V gene, and the remainder is unexplained. This sample is represented by some 76,000 clones; about nine tenths of them were singletons. Of the sample, about 5.1% falls within the top ten clones. Specimen: peripheral blood. The receptor source for this set is a woman aged 18 to 35 with acute or convalescent COVID-19.

CDR3 region: CASSYSLAGGEYNEQFF. In DNA form, the CDR3 reads TGTGCCAGCAGCTATAGCCTAGCGGGAGGCGAGTACAATGAGCAGTTCTTC. J is TRBJ2-1 and V is TRBV7-9; 11 bases fit TRBD2. Germline values: CDR1 SEHNR, CDR2 FQNEAQ (reference sequence). The CDR3 runs to 17 residues. The V segment lost 4 bases and the J segment 4 bases; nucleotides outside the gene matches: 9.

The chain recombines TRBV12-3 or TRBV12-4 with TRBJ2-7, with 8 nucleotides matching TRBD1. J was trimmed by 2 bases and V by 6 bases; bases with no gene match: 3. The CDR3 totals 13 residues. The CDR3 coding sequence is TGTGCCAGCAGGGAGACAGGGGCCTACGAGCAGTACTTC. Its translation is CASRETGAYEQYF.

CDR3 DNA sequence: TGTGCCAGCAGCCCCCCAAGCATAGGGGTCGTGAACACTGAAGCTTTCTTT. Its protein product is CASSPPSIGVVNTEAFF. V and J are TRBV7-9 and TRBJ1-1; tentatively, D is TRBD1 (5 bases). Trimming shortened V by 5 bases and J by 0 bases, and 19 bases separated the two germline ends. CDR3 length: 17 residues. The germline CDR1 and CDR2 sequences are SEHNR and FQNEAQ (reference sequence).

The V gene is TRBV19, the J gene TRBJ1-2; 9 bases fit TRBD1. V was clipped by 10 bases and J by 4 bases; unmatched bases: 7. The CDR3 is 13 residues long. From germline, CDR1 is LNHDA and CDR2 SQIVND (reference sequence). In DNA, the CDR3 is TGTGCCACAACAGGGGGCTGGGGCTATGGCTACACCTTC. Translated, it gives CATTGGWGYGYTF.

This clone was seen a single time. The gene calls are TRBV6-5 and TRBJ2-1; 8 bases align to TRBD2. CDR3 size: 16 residues. Germline CDR1 is MNHEY and CDR2 is SVGAGI. V shed 0 bases, J shed 4 bases, and the junction held 5 bases outside the gene matches. The CDR3 sequence: CASSYSSSGDYNEQFF. In nucleotides, the CDR3 is TGTGCCAGCAGTTACTCGAGTAGCGGGGATTACAATGAGCAGTTCTTC.

This clone was seen a handful of times. CDR3 sequence: CASSRTGVANTGELFF. The CDR3 nucleotides read TGTGCCAGCAGCCGGACAGGGGTTGCGAACACCGGGGAGCTGTTTTTT. The genes are TRBV6-2 or TRBV6-3 and TRBJ2-2, with 9 nucleotides matching TRBD1. Germline CDR1 reads MNHEY; CDR2 reads SVGEGT. This CDR3 spans 16 amino acids. Trimming cost V 6 bases and J 0 bases; bases outside gene matches: 5.

The chain is built from TRBV2 and TRBJ1-6; 7 positions agree with TRBD1. CDR3 length equals 14 residues. J gave up 7 bases and V 7 bases, and 7 bases lay outside the gene matches. The germline V gene encodes CDR1 SNHLY and CDR2 FYNNEI. CDR3 sequence: CASKTGTENSPLHF. The CDR3 DNA reads TGTGCCAGCAAGACCGGGACAGAAAATTCACCCCTCCACTTT.

V usage is TRBV5-4 and J usage is TRBJ2-5; D uncertain. Per germline, CDR1 SGHNT and CDR2 YYREEE (reference sequence). The CDR3 has 13 amino acids. Trimming removed 2 bases from V and 2 bases from J, with 7 bases in between. CDR3: CASSFGRQETQYF. The CDR3 coding sequence is TGTGCCAGCAGCTTTGGCAGGCAAGAGACCCAGTACTTC.

The chain joins TRBV28 to TRBJ1-5; D not resolved. The ends were cut back, 6 bases at V and 0 bases at J, with 12 bases in the middle. Germline-derived CDR1 and CDR2 are MDHEN and SYDVKM. This CDR3 spans 15 amino acids. The CDR3 spells CASSPPGGSNQPQHF. The CDR3 DNA reads as TGTGCCAGCAGCCCGCCGGGAGGTAGCAATCAGCCCCAGCATTTT.

J is TRBJ2-1 and V is TRBV7-2, with D possibly TRBD2 on 6 matching bases. Germline V lookup: CDR1 SGHTA, CDR2 FQGNSA. This CDR3 has 13 residues. Trimming cost V 10 bases and J 4 bases, with 14 bases left between them. CDR3 in DNA: TGTGCCACCGGCTTTGGGGGGTACAATGAGCAGTTCTTC. Encoded protein: CATGFGGYNEQFF.

The gene calls are TRBV19 and TRBJ1-5; no clear D gene. This CDR3 spans 15 amino acids. Germline V gene sequence: CDR1 LNHDA, CDR2 SQIVND (reference sequence). V dropped 6 bases and J dropped 5 bases, with 17 bases sitting between them. The CDR3 loop reads CASSLRGIPYQPQHF. The CDR3 nucleotides read TGTGCCAGTAGCCTTCGGGGTATCCCCTATCAGCCCCAGCATTTT.

The chain links TRBV6-2 or TRBV6-3 to TRBJ1-1; 7 positions agree with TRBD1. This CDR3 spans 13 amino acids. Losses at the gene ends were 4 bases for V and 8 bases for J; bases not matched to a gene: 7. Per germline, CDR1 MNHEY and CDR2 SVGEGT. The CDR3 reads CASSWDRTREAFF. CDR3 DNA sequence: TGTGCCAGCAGTTGGGACAGAACGAGAGAAGCTTTCTTT.

CDR3 sequence (DNA): TGTGCCAGCAGCTTAGTTTCCGGGCGGGCATTCTATGGCTACACCTTC. This gives the protein CASSLVSGRAFYGYTF. The chain employs TRBV7-2 and TRBJ1-2; D gene unclear. This CDR3 spans 16 amino acids. V gave up 1 base and J gave up 4 bases, with 16 bases separating them. Germline assignment: CDR1 SGHTA and CDR2 FQGNSA.

The rearrangement uses TRBV11-2 and TRBJ2-1; 8 bases line up with TRBD2. Trimming removed 1 base from V and 2 bases from J; junction bases left unmatched: 1. Germline V gene data show CDR1 as SGHAT and CDR2 as FQNNGV. CDR3 length: 15 residues. The CDR3 DNA reads as TGTGCCAGCAGCTTAGGGCGGGGGGCCTACAATGAGCAGTTCTTC. It is translated as CASSLGRGAYNEQFF.

The chain uses TRBV11-2 and TRBJ2-7, with no clear D. The germline gives CDR1 SGHAT, CDR2 FQNNGV. This CDR3 comprises 13 residues. Trimming cost V 0 bases and J 5 bases, with 8 bases left between them. CDR3 DNA: TGTGCCAGCAGCTTAGACTATCCGGACGAGCAGTACTTC. As protein: CASSLDYPDEQYF. The entire variable domain, with the rest obtained from reference TRBV11-2 and TRBJ2-7, is as follows: EAGVAQSPRYKIIEKRQSVAFWCNPISGHATLYWYQQILGQGPKLLIQFQNNGVVDDSQLPKDRFSAERLKGVDSTLKIQPAKLEDSAVYLCASSLDYPDEQYFGPGTRLTVT.

The chain is built from TRBV7-2 and TRBJ1-2; 11 positions match TRBD1. This CDR3 is 16 amino acids long. Germline V CDR1 and CDR2: SGHTA, FQGNSA. V lost 5 bases to trimming and J lost 8 bases; unmatched junction nucleotides: 13. The CDR3 DNA sequence: TGTGCCAGCAGCATTAATCCGGGACAGGGGGTTCGGGGCTACACCTTC. The encoded protein is CASSINPGQGVRGYTF. Supplemented by reference TRBV7-2 and TRBJ1-2, the full variable domain reads GAGVSQSPSNKVTEKGKDVELRCDPISGHTALYWYRQSLGQGLEFLIYFQGNSAPDKSGLPSDRFSAERTGGSVSTLTIQRTQQEDSAVYLCASSINPGQGVRGYTFGSGTRLTVV.

The rearrangement uses TRBV6-2 or TRBV6-3 and TRBJ2-5; 9 nucleotides align to TRBD2. Germline V gene data show CDR1 as MNHEY and CDR2 as SVGEGT. The V segment lost 5 bases and the J segment 4 bases; nucleotides outside the gene matches: 11. This CDR3 is built from 16 residues. The CDR3 spells CASSRNSGSGRETQYF. The CDR3 DNA follows: TGTGCCAGCAGTCGGAATAGCGGGAGTGGTAGAGAGACCCAGTACTTC.

V usage is TRBV6-4 and J usage is TRBJ1-5; D is perhaps TRBD1 (5 bases). The CDR3 is made up of 20 amino acids. Germline CDR1 is MRHNA and CDR2 is SNTAGT. V was shortened by 9 bases and J by 0 bases, with 30 bases between the two germline ends. In DNA, the CDR3 is TGTGCCAGTCCAGGGTTTGATTTGGTTGTAAGTTCCCCTAGCAATCAGCCCCAGCATTTT. This sequence encodes CASPGFDLVVSSPSNQPQHF.

The gene calls are TRBV7-8 and TRBJ2-5, with D possibly being TRBD2 (6 bases). The V end lost 5 bases, the J end lost 5 bases, and 15 bases lay between the germline ends. CDR1 is SGHVS and CDR2 is FQNEAQ in the germline V gene. CDR3 length: 14 residues. For the CDR3, the DNA is TGTGCCAGCAGCCTCTTGGAGGGGCGGGAGACCCAGTACTTC. Encoded protein: CASSLLEGRETQYF.

V is TRBV28 and J is TRBJ1-1; 7 bases are a match to TRBD1. Germline CDR1 is MDHEN and CDR2 is SYDVKM. V shed 7 bases, J shed 5 bases, and the junction held 10 bases outside the gene matches. CDR3 length: 14 amino acids. In nucleotides, the CDR3 is TGTGCCAGCAATACAGGGGAAGGTTGGACTGAAGCTTTCTTT. Amino acid sequence: CASNTGEGWTEAFF.

The chain uses TRBV5-6 and TRBJ2-1; 9 bases are a match to TRBD1. The CDR3 is made up of 15 amino acids. Germline CDR1 reads SGHDT; CDR2 reads YYEEEE. With 4 bases clipped from V and 3 bases from J, the junction kept 5 bases outside the gene matches. As DNA, the CDR3 is TGTGCCAGCAGCGCTGACAGGGGGGTCTACAATGAGCAGTTCTTC. This translates into CASSADRGVYNEQFF.